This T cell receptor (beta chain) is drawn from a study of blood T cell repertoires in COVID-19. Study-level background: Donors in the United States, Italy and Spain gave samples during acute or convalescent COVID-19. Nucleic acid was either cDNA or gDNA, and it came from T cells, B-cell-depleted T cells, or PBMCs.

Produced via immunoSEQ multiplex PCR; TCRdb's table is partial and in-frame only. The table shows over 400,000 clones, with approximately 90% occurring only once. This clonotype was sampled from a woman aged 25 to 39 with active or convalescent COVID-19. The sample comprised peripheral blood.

This CDR3 reads CASSPESLGGAFF. DNA of the CDR3: TGTGCCAGCTCACCAGAGTCTTTAGGCGGAGCTTTCTTT. The rearrangement uses TRBV18 and TRBJ1-1; no clear D gene. The CDR3 sequence is 13 residues long. Trimming removed 2 bases at V and 10 bases at J, with 14 bases between. Germline lookup yields CDR1 KGHSH and CDR2 LQKENI.